The sequence of this TCR beta chain was determined in a study of blood T cells in healthy people across ages. The V segment lost 6 bases and the J segment 4 bases; nucleotides outside the gene matches: 6. Germline CDR1 reads SGHRS; CDR2 reads YFSETQ. There are 13 residues in the CDR3. The second PCR ran about 6 to 12 cycles with a sample-barcoded 5' primer and J-beta primers. Template switching added a 12-random-nucleotide identifier to every cDNA molecule. TCRdb itself ran the 5' RACE reads through MiXCR, one entry per CDR3 protein. The sample lists about 670,000 distinct CDR3 sequences; under 65% were seen once.

Material: blood. V and J are TRBV5-1 and TRBJ1-1, with 7 bases that match TRBD1. This clonotype originated in a woman older than 75 in good health. CDR3 loop: CASTLAGGTEAFF. The CDR3 DNA reads as TGCGCCAGCACGCTAGCAGGGGGCACTGAAGCTTTCTTT.